One T cell receptor beta chain is described in this entry. The TCR beta CDR3 regions underwent amplification using RNA transcripts as the source. A set of HTBI primers served as the primers for a first-round RT-PCR of the TCR CDR3. Each CDR3 protein is one row after TCRdb ran MiXCR on the multiplex PCR reads. This sample has nearly 600,000 distinct CDR3 sequences, with approximately 15% found just once. The data originate from a study of T cells in Graves' hyperthyroidism and ophthalmopathy. Any patient presenting with uncontrolled infection, other autoimmune disease, pregnancy or lactation was left out. The CDR3 has 14 amino acids. CDR1 MNHNS and CDR2 SASEGT come from the germline V gene. After removal of 8 bases from V and 5 bases from J, the junction contained 5 bases not matched to a gene.

The sequence was obtained from a woman aged 18 to 35 with Graves' ophthalmopathy. Sequences were obtained from blood. V and J are TRBV6-1 and TRBJ2-3; TRBD1 aligns across 12 bases. The CDR3 DNA follows: TGTGCCAGCCGGGACAGGGGGCTTGGAGATACGCAGTATTTT. Protein product: CASRDRGLGDTQYF.